The sequence of this TCR beta chain was determined in a study of T cell changes during pregnancy in multiple sclerosis. Method: immunoSEQ multiplex PCR; TCRdb's copy keeps in-frame clones and lacks some. The sample records tens of thousands of clones, about 94% being singletons. The CDR3 extends over 16 amino acids. Germline CDR1 is SGHDN and CDR2 is FVKESK. J lost 3 bases, V lost 1 base, and 7 bases had no gene match. This clonotype originated in a female donor with multiple sclerosis, enrolled in a pregnancy study. This chain links TRBV14 with TRBJ2-7; 9 bases map to TRBD2. The source material was peripheral blood, sampled in the third trimester of pregnancy. This CDR3 reads CASSQGPGTSFYEQYF. CDR3 coding DNA: TGTGCCAGCAGCCAAGGTCCCGGGACTAGCTTCTACGAGCAGTACTTC.